Below, 13 T cell receptor beta chains from the same sample are listed, as sequenced in a study of shared clonotypes between healthy human individuals. Repertoires were generated with immunoSEQ multiplex PCR, while TCRdb's copy carries only in-frame clones and drops some. Of roughly 1,100,000 clones in the sample, roughly 70% are singletons; the top ten hold 1.5%. Sample: memory CD4+ T cells sorted from blood. As to subset: CD45RA-negative fraction. The receptors stem from a man aged 18-30 years in good health.

This chain links TRBV28 with TRBJ2-1; 9 nucleotides align to TRBD2. With V trimmed by 5 bases and J by 10 bases, 9 bases remained unmatched. Germline-derived CDR1 and CDR2 are MDHEN and SYDVKM. The CDR3 covers 14 residues. The CDR3 is CASSMSGGSGEQFF. The CDR3 region has the DNA TGTGCCAGCAGTATGAGCGGGGGGTCGGGAGAGCAGTTCTTC.

This sequence joins TRBV6-5 and TRBJ2-2; tentative D call: TRBD2 (6 bases). This CDR3 comprises 15 residues. V gave up 1 base and J gave up 5 bases, with 11 bases separating them. Germline V gene lookup returns CDR1 MNHEY and CDR2 SVGAGI. CDR3 in amino acids: CASSYWGDQTGELFF. The CDR3 DNA reads TGTGCCAGCAGTTACTGGGGGGATCAGACCGGGGAGCTGTTTTTT.

Details on this clone: This same CDR3 is encoded by further DNA sequences in the sample. V and J are TRBV4-3 and TRBJ1-3; the match to TRBD1 covers 7 bases. This CDR3 contains 16 residues. Losses at the gene ends were 0 bases for V and 0 bases for J; bases not matched to a gene: 2. Germline lookup yields CDR1 LGHNA and CDR2 YSLEER. Here the CDR3 reads CASSQDWDSSGNTIYF. The CDR3 nucleotides read TGCGCCAGCAGCCAAGACTGGGACAGCTCTGGAAACACCATATATTTT.

The rearrangement joins TRBV29-1 to TRBJ2-3; TRBD2 agrees at 10 bases. CDR3 size: 16 residues. In germline, CDR1 is SQVTM, CDR2 ANQGSEA. V lost 4 bases to trimming and J lost 1 base; unmatched junction nucleotides: 8. The CDR3 coding sequence is TGCAGCGTTGGGGATAGCGGGAGGTTGGGCACAGATACGCAGTATTTT. Translation gives CSVGDSGRLGTDTQYF.

The J gene is TRBJ2-3, the V gene TRBV5-6, with D hard to call. V was cut by 1 base and J by 0 bases, with 12 bases left in between. Germline CDR1 SGHDT, CDR2 YYEEEE. The CDR3 is 16 residues long. The CDR3 spells CASSLKARASTDTQYF. The CDR3 region has the DNA TGTGCCAGCAGCTTGAAGGCCAGAGCTAGCACAGATACGCAGTATTTT.

The chain has TRBV27 and TRBJ1-4, with 9 bases aligning to TRBD1. Germline assignment: CDR1 MNHEY and CDR2 SMNVEV (reference sequence). The CDR3 extends over 15 amino acids. The V segment lost 7 bases and the J segment 7 bases; nucleotides outside the gene matches: 10. In nucleotides, the CDR3 is TGTGCCAGCACCCCCACCGGGACAGGGACTGAAAAACTGTTTTTT. Translating it yields CASTPTGTGTEKLFF.

The chain uses TRBV7-3 and TRBJ1-6; D gene uncertain. Germline values: CDR1 SGHTA, CDR2 FQGTGA. Trimming took 2 bases from V and 7 from J, leaving 12 bases between them. This CDR3 spans 15 amino acids. The CDR3 DNA reads TGTGCCAGCAGCTTAGGCAGGAATCCCAATTCACCCCTCCACTTT. Protein sequence: CASSLGRNPNSPLHF.

A word on this clone: Other DNA sequences from this sample encode an identical CDR3 as well. DNA for the CDR3: TGTGCCAGCAGTTTGCAGGGAAGGGATACGCAGTATTTT. Its protein is CASSLQGRDTQYF. The J gene is TRBJ2-3, the V gene TRBV27, with a tentative D call TRBD1 (5 bases). Germline loops: CDR1 MNHEY, CDR2 SMNVEV (reference sequence). The CDR3 runs to 13 residues. Between the trimmed V and J ends, which lost 3 bases and 6 bases, there was a span of 10 bases.

V is TRBV19 and J is TRBJ2-3; the match to TRBD2 covers 9 bases. The CDR3 runs to 12 residues. Looked up from germline, CDR1 is LNHDA and CDR2 is SQIVND (reference sequence). In DNA, the CDR3 is TGTGCGGTAGCGGGGGGCACAGATACGCAGTATTTT. It codes for CAVAGGTDTQYF.

This clone was seen more than once but under ten times. The rearrangement uses TRBV5-4 and TRBJ1-6, with D hard to call. This CDR3 has 14 amino acids. V was cut by 0 bases and J by 10 bases, with 11 bases left in between. CDR1 SGHNT and CDR2 YYREEE come from the germline V gene (reference sequence). The CDR3 nucleotides are TGTGCCAGCAGCTTGGGGGGTCGGGGATCACCCCTCCACTTT. Its protein product is CASSLGGRGSPLHF.

V gene TRBV2 combines with J gene TRBJ2-5, with TRBD1 matching 10 bases. The ends lost 1 base at V and 7 bases at J; junction bases unmatched: 3. CDR1 is SNHLY, CDR2 FYNNEI, per germline. CDR3 length: 14 amino acids. CDR3: CASSEGQGAGTQYF. Here the CDR3 DNA reads TGTGCCAGCAGTGAAGGACAGGGGGCCGGGACCCAGTACTTC.

V and J are TRBV11-2 and TRBJ1-2, with D uncertain. The CDR3 has 13 amino acids. Germline CDR1 SGHAT, CDR2 FQNNGV. V gave up 0 bases and J gave up 1 base, with 3 bases separating them. DNA of the CDR3: TGTGCCAGCAGCTTAGAACTTAACTATGGCTACACCTTC. It codes for CASSLELNYGYTF.

This chain joins TRBV10-3 and TRBJ1-5; D not certain. The CDR3 consists of 17 residues. The V gene's germline CDR1 is ENHRY and CDR2 SYGVKD. V gave up 0 bases and J gave up 0 bases, with 12 bases separating them. Here the CDR3 reads CAISESAGGYSNQPQHF. The CDR3 DNA reads TGTGCCATCAGTGAGTCCGCGGGAGGGTATAGCAATCAGCCCCAGCATTTT.